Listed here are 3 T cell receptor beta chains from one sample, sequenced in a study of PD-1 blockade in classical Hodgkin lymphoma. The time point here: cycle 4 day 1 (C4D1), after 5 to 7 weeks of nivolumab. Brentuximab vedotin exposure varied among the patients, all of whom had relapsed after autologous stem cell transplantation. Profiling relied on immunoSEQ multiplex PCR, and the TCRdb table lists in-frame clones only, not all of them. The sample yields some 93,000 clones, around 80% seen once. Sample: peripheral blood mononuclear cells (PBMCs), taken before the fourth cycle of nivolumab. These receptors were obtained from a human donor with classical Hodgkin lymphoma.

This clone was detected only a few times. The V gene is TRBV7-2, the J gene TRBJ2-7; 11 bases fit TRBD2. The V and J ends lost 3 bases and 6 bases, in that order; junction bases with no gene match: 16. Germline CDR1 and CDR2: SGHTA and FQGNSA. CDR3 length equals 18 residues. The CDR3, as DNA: TGTGCCAGCAGCTTTTCAGGCCTTAGCGGGGGGGCCCGGCTCGAGCAGTACTTC. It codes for CASSFSGLSGGARLEQYF.

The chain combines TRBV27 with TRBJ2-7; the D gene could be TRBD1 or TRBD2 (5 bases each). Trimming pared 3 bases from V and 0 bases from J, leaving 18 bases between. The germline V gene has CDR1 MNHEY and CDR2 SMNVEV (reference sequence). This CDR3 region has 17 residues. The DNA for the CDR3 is TGTGCCAGCAGTTTTACGACACCGGGACGGCCCTCCTACGAGCAGTACTTC. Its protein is CASSFTTPGRPSYEQYF.

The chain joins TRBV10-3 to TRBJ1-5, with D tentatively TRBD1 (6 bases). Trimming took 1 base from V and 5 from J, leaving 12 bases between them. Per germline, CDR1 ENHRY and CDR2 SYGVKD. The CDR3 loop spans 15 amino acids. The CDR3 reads CAISEFVGGDQPQHF. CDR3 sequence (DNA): TGTGCCATCAGTGAGTTCGTTGGGGGCGATCAGCCCCAGCATTTT.